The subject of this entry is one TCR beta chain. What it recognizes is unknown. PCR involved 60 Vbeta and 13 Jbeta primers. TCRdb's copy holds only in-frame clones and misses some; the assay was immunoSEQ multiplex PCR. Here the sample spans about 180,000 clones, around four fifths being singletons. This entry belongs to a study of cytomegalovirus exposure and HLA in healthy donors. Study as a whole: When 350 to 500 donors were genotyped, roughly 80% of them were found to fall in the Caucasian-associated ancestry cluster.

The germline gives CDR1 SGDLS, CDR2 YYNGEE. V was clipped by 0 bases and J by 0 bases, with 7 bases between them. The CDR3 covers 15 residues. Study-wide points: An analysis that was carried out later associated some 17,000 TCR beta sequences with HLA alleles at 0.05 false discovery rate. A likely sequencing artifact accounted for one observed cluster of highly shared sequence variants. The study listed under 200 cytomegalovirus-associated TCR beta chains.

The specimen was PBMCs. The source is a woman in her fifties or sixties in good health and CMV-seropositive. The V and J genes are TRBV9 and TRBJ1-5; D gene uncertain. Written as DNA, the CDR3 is TGTGCCAGCAGCGTAGGGCCCCATAGCAATCAGCCCCAGCATTTT. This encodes CASSVGPHSNQPQHF.